This T cell receptor (beta chain) was captured by sequencing in a study of cytomegalovirus exposure and HLA in healthy donors (dated by TCRdb to 2015 to 2018). A note on the overall study: According to an earlier analysis of a few hundred of the donors, about 180 million T cells yielded some 110 million unique TCR beta sequences and 276 Gb of sequence data. An early release covering 550 to 650 HLA-typed donors comprised approximately 300 gigabases of sequencing data and 85 million to 100 million unique TCR sequences. Of the roughly 400 genotyped donors, approximately 83% fell in the genetic ancestry cluster associated with self-reported Caucasian donors. The study aimed to test whether cataloging public T cell receptors could reveal signatures of past pathogen exposure. Using immunosequencing, the study profiled T cell repertoires from fewer than 700 subjects and related those repertoires to cytomegalovirus serostatus. A separate validation cohort of approximately 130 different subjects was used in addition to the 666-subject first cohort. To predict cytomegalovirus infection status, the study combined high-throughput TCR immunosequencing, statistical association of individual TCRs with disease status, and machine learning. To study patterns of TCR occurrence, a later analysis re-analyzed previously published TCR beta repertoires from 700 or so donors and added high-resolution HLA genotyping. Rather than using new phenotypic data, the later analysis identified candidate immune exposures from TCR beta sequences and from how often those sequences occurred across donors. An earlier analysis of around 640 of the donors used high-throughput TCR beta sequencing to judge whether each TCR beta V gene segment behaved as functional or pseudogenic. Alongside the repertoire data, information on donor age, sex, ethnicity and CMV serostatus was compiled. A later genetic analysis used genome-wide SNP genotypes for about 65% of the roughly 670 donors, treating that subset as a discovery cohort. Every repertoire in the discovery cohort had been generated on one and the same sequencing platform. Both class I and class II loci were covered by HLA typing, at four-digit resolution. The number of donors typed differed by locus, with about 629-630 for A, B, C, DRB1 and DQB1, 522 for DQA1, 600 to 610 for DPA1, and about 450 for DPB1. Roughly five DR-DQ haplotypes were handled as single units for association and clustering, since linkage in the cohort was strong. On average, 235,054 unique TCR beta nucleotide sequences were sequenced per donor among 398 genotyped donors of the cohort, with around 19% of those sequences being non-productive. The investigation overall reported the following: In a later genetic analysis, a missense DCLRE1C variant was associated with V-gene and J-gene trimming of TCR beta chains, and the association was replicated in an independent cohort. Specific HLA alleles were associated with 15,000 to 20,000 TCR beta sequences at a false discovery rate of 0.05 in a later analysis. According to a later analysis, most CMV-associated TCR beta chains appeared to be HLA-restricted, and the HLA associations seemed to be driven largely by CMV exposure. In vitro tests confirmed that a few of the cytomegalovirus-associated TCR beta chains recognize cytomegalovirus antigens. When HLA alleles, especially DR and DQ, strongly co-occurred, TCR associations were difficult to assign to individual alleles. In a later analysis, HLA-associated TCR beta chains were found to be more clonally expanded and to have lower generation probabilities than equally common non-associated chains. According to a later analysis, parvovirus B19, influenza, CMV and Epstein-Barr virus appeared linked to several top co-occurrence clusters. Because HLA typing was missing for some donors at each locus, association tests included only the typed subset. According to a later genetic analysis, donors in an Asian-associated ancestry cluster had fewer N-insertions in productive TCRs than the approximately 630-donor mean. A further reported finding was that TCR beta sequences accurately predicted the HLA-A and HLA-B alleles for most subjects in the first cohort. The cohort was sequenced for TCR beta chains only, and without alpha or paired-chain data the features that could be detected were limited. A later analysis found that TCR association rates varied across HLA loci, with DRB1 alleles showing the most associated TCRs and HLA-C alleles the fewest. Sequencing depth was assumed to be roughly uniform across donors in the presence/absence analyses, though that assumption may not hold. While some public TCRs were present in many individuals, most TCR sequences turned up only very rarely across donors. Some IMGT-functional V segments, including TRBV6-2 and TRBV6-3, could not be told apart with the 87-base-pair reads, so those segments were excluded. In the study, around 150 TCR beta chains were listed as associated with cytomegalovirus. Broadly in line with IMGT annotations, most TCR beta V segments showed up in productive rearrangements about 87% or about 30% of the time in an earlier analysis of several hundred of the donors. Because counts were too low, 15 to 20 rarely observed V segments, including chromosome 9 orphons, were excluded from the earlier analysis of fewer than 650 of the donors. Immune exposure information for the cohort was limited to CMV serostatus. Correlated functional status among segregating V segments might be attributable to linkage disequilibrium, but an unknown experimental factor could not be ruled out. A cluster of highly shared sequence variants was judged likely to represent a technical artifact of the sequencing pipeline. The authors suggested that the approach could potentially be generalized to other disease states and immunological phenotypes. The classifier was reported to diagnose cytomegalovirus status with high specificity and sensitivity in both the original cohort and the validation cohort.

The cohort consisted of some 730 healthy bone marrow donors. At the time of sampling, every cohort member was nominally healthy, though immune exposures that went unrecorded were likely present. The donor was CMV seronegative and was included in the group of under 450 seronegative cohort members. Every donor gave a peripheral blood sample, and the peripheral blood mononuclear cells from that sample were used for TCR beta sequencing. Genomic DNA extraction from the blood cell samples was performed with the Qiagen DNeasy Blood Extraction Kit. Comment on this clone: Its cognate antigen has yet to be identified. No much larger clonotype is one base removed from it; base qualities were not supplied.

The library was built by means of the immunoSEQ multiplex PCR assay. For the multiplex PCR, a mixture combining 60 forward primers for TCR Vbeta segments and 13 reverse primers for TCR Jbeta segments was used. Amplification of the CDR3 region of rearranged TCR beta genes was performed with a multiplex PCR assay on genomic DNA. On the Illumina HiSeq System, the amplified TCR beta libraries were sequenced as 87-base-pair reads. The authors' pipeline ran thus. Across the roughly 640 repertoires, a later analysis counted some 81 million unique TCR beta chains, around 11 million of which were shared by at least two donors. Raw reads were error-corrected and collapsed into unique sequences by a nearest-neighbor algorithm in which closely related sequences were merged to remove PCR and sequencing errors. Alignment of CDR3 sequences to IMGT reference sequences was used to assign V, D and J gene segments. Each retained sequence needed at least a six-nucleotide match to both a V gene segment and a J gene segment. Rearrangements were classified as productive when the CDR3 lacked stop codons and remained in frame with V and J, and all other rearrangements were classified as non-productive. Following IMGT convention, CDR3 was defined as the stretch from the second conserved V-encoded cysteine to the conserved J-encoded phenylalanine. The earlier analysis of fewer than 700 of the donors excluded sequences that lacked an unambiguous match to a single V gene segment. An earlier analysis of around 600 of the donors classified V segments as functional when productive rearrangements were above 56.7% and as segregating when the standard deviation between donors was above 5%. A statistical classification framework was built for diagnosing cytomegalovirus status from the catalog of TCR beta chain sequences. A later analysis assigned V and J genes by comparing TCR nucleotide sequences with IMGT/GENE-DB human TR gene sequences. In a later analysis, CDR3 sequences and most-parsimonious VDJ recombination scenarios were assigned using the TCRdist pipeline. In a later analysis, each TCR beta chain was defined by its CDR3 amino acid sequence together with its V-gene family, and reads lacking a unique V-gene family were excluded. As a way to deal with suspected cross-contamination and a sequencing artifact, a later analysis dropped over 550 nucleotide sequences that were highly shared and had low generation probability. A later analysis calculated a clonal expansion index for each public chain from normalized within-repertoire ranks of inferred template counts. In a later analysis, generation probabilities were computed using a VDJ recombination model fitted to out-of-frame rearrangements, and the results were checked against IGoR. In a later analysis, hypergeometric tests were used to score TCR-TCR, TCR-HLA and TCR-CMV co-occurrence, with a repertoire-size bias correction applied to TCR pairs. In a later analysis, false discovery rates were estimated by permuting HLA or CMV assignments 20 times. In a later analysis, co-occurring TCRs were grouped with DBSCAN, and TCRdist sequence similarity was added when clustering was performed within HLA-allele-positive subsets. Repertoires with fewer than 30,000 or more than 120,000 public chains, plus five repertoires with anomalous nucleotide sharing, were excluded from co-occurrence clustering. The immuneACCESS repertoire file appears here via TCRdb, limited to in-frame rearrangements. These files lack a portion of the clones; in checked studies, under half of the deficit traces to unresolved V genes, and the cause of the others is not known. V, J and clone size derive from that table, while D and trimming were established from the DNA sequence. Here the sample has about 160,000 clones; around 90% occur a single time. 0.85% of the sample rests with the top ten.

V is shortened by 5 bases, J by 6 bases, and the region joining them spans 10 bases. The CDR3 spans 13 residues, from the cysteine through the phenylalanine. Left in the record is the CDR3 DNA by itself, 39 bases read in frame from the first base. Sequences SGHTA (CDR1) and FQGNSA (CDR2) are obtained from the germline V gene. The sequenced sample was PBMCs. The TCR was taken from a woman under 40 in good health and CMV-seronegative. The rearranged segments are TRBV7-2 and TRBJ2-2; possibly the D gene is TRBD2, per 6 matching bases. The nucleotide sequence reads as follows: TGTGCCAGCAGCACTTCGGGGGCCGGGGAGCTGTTTTTT. This gives the protein CASSTSGAGELFF.